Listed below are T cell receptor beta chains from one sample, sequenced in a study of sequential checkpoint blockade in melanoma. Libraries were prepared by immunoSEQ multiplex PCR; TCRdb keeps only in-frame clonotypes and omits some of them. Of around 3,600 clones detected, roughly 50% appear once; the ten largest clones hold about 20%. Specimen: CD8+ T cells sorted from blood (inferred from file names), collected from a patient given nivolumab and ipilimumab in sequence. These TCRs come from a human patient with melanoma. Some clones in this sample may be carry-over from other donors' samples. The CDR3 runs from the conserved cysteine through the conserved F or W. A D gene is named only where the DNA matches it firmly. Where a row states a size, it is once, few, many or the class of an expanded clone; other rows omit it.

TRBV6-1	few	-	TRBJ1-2	TGTGCCAGCAGTGAACCCCAGGGTGTGCCACGTGGCTACACCTTC	CASSEPQGVPRGYTF
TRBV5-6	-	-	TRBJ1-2	TGTGCCAGCAGCTTGTGGGAGGGGAACTATGGCTACACCTTC	CASSLWEGNYGYTF
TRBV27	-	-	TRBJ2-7	TGTGCCAGCAGTTTGTCAGGGCAAACCTACGAGCAGTACTTC	CASSLSGQTYEQYF
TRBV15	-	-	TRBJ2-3	TGTGCCACCAGCTTCGGGGGTTCTGTGGGCACAGATACGCAGTATTTT	CATSFGGSVGTDTQYF
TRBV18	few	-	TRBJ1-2	TGTGCCAGCTCACCCCCGACAGCACAATATGGCTACACCTTC	CASSPPTAQYGYTF
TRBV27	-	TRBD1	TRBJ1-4	TGTGCCAGCGCCCGGGGGACAGCCACAACTAATGAAAAACTGTTTTTT	CASARGTATTNEKLFF
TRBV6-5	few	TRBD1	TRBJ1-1	TGTGCCAGCAGTCCCCAGGGGGCCGAGGACACTGAAGCTTTCTTT	CASSPQGAEDTEAFF
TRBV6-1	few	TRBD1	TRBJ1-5	TGTGCCAGCAGTGAAGCGTCAGGACAGGGAAATCAGCCCCAGCATTTT	CASSEASGQGNQPQHF
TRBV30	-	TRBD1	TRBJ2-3	TGTGCCTGGAGTGTACGGGACAGGGGCCCAGATACGCAGTATTTT	CAWSVRDRGPDTQYF
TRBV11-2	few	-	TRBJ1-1	TGTGCCAGCAGCCGCCCTACGCAGGGTGAAGCTTTCTTT	CASSRPTQGEAFF
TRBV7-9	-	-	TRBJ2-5	TGTGCCAGCAGCTTTCGGGAGACCCAGTACTTC	CASSFRETQYF
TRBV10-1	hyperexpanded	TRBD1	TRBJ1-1	TGCGCCAGCAGTGAGTCTTGGAGTGGGACAGAGAACACTGAAGCTTTCTTT	CASSESWSGTENTEAFF
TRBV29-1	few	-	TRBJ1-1	TGCAGCGTCCACGACAAACTCATGAACACTGAAGCTTTCTTT	CSVHDKLMNTEAFF
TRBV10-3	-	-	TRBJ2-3	TGTGCCATCAGTGAGTCGGAGGGGGGGACAGATACGCAGTATTTT	CAISESEGGTDTQYF
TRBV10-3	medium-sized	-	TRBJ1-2	TGTGCCATCAGTGATGGGGGGTTTGGCTACACCTTC	CAISDGGFGYTF
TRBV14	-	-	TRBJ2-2	TGTGCCAGCAGCCAGGGGCCCTATGACACCGGGGAGCTGTTTTTT	CASSQGPYDTGELFF
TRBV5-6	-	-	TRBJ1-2	TGTGCCAGCAGCTTCGGACAGCGCTACACCTTC	CASSFGQRYTF
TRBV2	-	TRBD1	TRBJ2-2	TGTGCCAGCAGCGATCCGGGGACAGGGGGCGATTCCGGGGAGCTGTTTTTT	CASSDPGTGGDSGELFF
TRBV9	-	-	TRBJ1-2	TGTGCCAGCAGCGAGTGGGGGGGCTATGGCTACACCTTC	CASSEWGGYGYTF
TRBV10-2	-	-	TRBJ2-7	TGCGCCAGCAGTGAAATGGGGTTGGCGGGGTATTACGAGCAGTACTTC	CASSEMGLAGYYEQYF
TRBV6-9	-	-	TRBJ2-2	TGTGCCAGCAGTTACGGGGCCGGGGAGCTGTTTTTT	CASSYGAGELFF
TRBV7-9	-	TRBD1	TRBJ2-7	TGTGCCAGCTCGGGAGACCTCGGGACAGGGGTCGGCGAGCAGTACTTC	CASSGDLGTGVGEQYF
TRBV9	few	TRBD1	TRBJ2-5	TGTGCCAGCAGCGTAGAAGGGGGCGGGGAGACCCAGTACTTC	CASSVEGGGETQYF
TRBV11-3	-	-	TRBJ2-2	TGTGCCAGCAGCCCCTGGGCCGGGACAACGGGGGAGCTGTTTTTT	CASSPWAGTTGELFF
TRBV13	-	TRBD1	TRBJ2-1	TGTGCCAGCAGCTTCCCCGCGGTGGAACAGGGGGGCGCCTACAATGAGCAGTTCTTC	CASSFPAVEQGGAYNEQFF
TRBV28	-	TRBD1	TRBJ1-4	TGTGCCAGCAGTTTCGAAATTAGGACAGGGTGGGAAAAACTGTTTTTT	CASSFEIRTGWEKLFF
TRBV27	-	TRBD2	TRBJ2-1	TGTGCCAGCAGTTTATCGGGGCTAGCGGGGGGGCTGGGTGAGCAGTTCTTC	CASSLSGLAGGLGEQFF
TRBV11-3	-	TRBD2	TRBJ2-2	TGTGCCAGCAGCTCGACTAGCGGTAACACCGGGGAGCTGTTTTTT	CASSSTSGNTGELFF
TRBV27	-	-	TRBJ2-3	TGTGCCAGCAGTTTAACCCCCTACGACAGGGAGGAGAGAGATACGCAGTATTTT	CASSLTPYDREERDTQYF
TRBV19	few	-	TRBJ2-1	TGTGCCAGTACTCTCCCGACCGGGGGAGAGCAGTTCTTC	CASTLPTGGEQFF
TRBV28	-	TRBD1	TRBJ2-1	TGTGCCAGCAGTGGGGGACAGCTCCTGGACAATGAGCAGTTCTTC	CASSGGQLLDNEQFF
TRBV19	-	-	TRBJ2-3	TGTGCCAGTAGTTCAAGACAGTACACAGATACGCAGTATTTT	CASSSRQYTDTQYF
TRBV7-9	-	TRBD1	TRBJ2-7	TGTGCCAGCAGCTTGGGACAGGGATGGGAGCAGTACTTC	CASSLGQGWEQYF
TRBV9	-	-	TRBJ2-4	TGTGCCAGCAGCGTAGGAGGCTGGCTAGCCAAAAACATTCAGTACTTC	CASSVGGWLAKNIQYF
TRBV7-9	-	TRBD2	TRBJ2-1	TGTGCCAGCCGATCTTCGAGCGGGGGCCGCAATGAGCAGTTCTTC	CASRSSSGGRNEQFF
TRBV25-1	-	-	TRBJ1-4	TGTGCCAGCAGGTGGGGGGAAACTAATGAAAAACTGTTTTTT	CASRWGETNEKLFF
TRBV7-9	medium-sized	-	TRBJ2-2	TGTGCCAGCAGCTCAGGCACCGGGGAGCTGTTTTTT	CASSSGTGELFF
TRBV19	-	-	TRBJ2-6	TGTGCCAGTAGTATAGTTGGCAGGGAAGTCGCTGGGGCCAACGTCCTGACTTTC	CASSIVGREVAGANVLTF
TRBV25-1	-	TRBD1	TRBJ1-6	TGTGCCAGCAGTGAATCGGGGACAGGTCCACCCCTCCACTTT	CASSESGTGPPLHF
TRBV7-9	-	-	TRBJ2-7	TGTGCCAGCAGCTTAGGTATAGCGGCACCCTACGAGCAGTACTTC	CASSLGIAAPYEQYF
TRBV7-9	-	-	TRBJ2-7	TGTGCCAGCAGCTCCTCGACAGCCACCTACGAGCAGTACTTC	CASSSSTATYEQYF
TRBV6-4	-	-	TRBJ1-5	TGTGCCAGCAGTGTCGAAGGGGGTCCCAATCAGCCCCAGCATTTT	CASSVEGGPNQPQHF
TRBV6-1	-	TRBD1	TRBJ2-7	TGTGCCAGCAGTGAAGCAAAGGGAGGGACAGGGCTCTACGAGCAGTACTTC	CASSEAKGGTGLYEQYF
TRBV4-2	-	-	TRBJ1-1	TGTGCCAGCAGCCAAGTGGAGGAGGGTTGGACTGAAGCTTTCTTT	CASSQVEEGWTEAFF
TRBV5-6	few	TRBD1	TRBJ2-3	TGTGCCAGCAGCTTGGGAGGGGGCGCCACAGATACGCAGTATTTT	CASSLGGGATDTQYF
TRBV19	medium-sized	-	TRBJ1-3	TGTGCCAGTAGTCCAAGAGGACAGCAGGTTCCTGCGCGGTACACCATATATTTT	CASSPRGQQVPARYTIYF
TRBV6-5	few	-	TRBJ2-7	TGTGCCAGCAGTGTAGGAGGGGCTAACCTCTACGAGCAGTACTTC	CASSVGGANLYEQYF
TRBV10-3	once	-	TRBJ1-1	TGTGCCATCAGTGGTCCTCAGGGCCTGAACACTGAAGCTTTCTTT	CAISGPQGLNTEAFF
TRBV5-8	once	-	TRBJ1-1	TGTGCCAGCAGCGACGAAGACAGGCTGAACACTGAAGCTTTCTTT	CASSDEDRLNTEAFF
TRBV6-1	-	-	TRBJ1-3	TGTGCCAGCAGTGACGTTGGGGACACCTCTGGAAACACCATATATTTT	CASSDVGDTSGNTIYF
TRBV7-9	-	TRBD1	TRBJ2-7	TGTGCCAGCAGCTTCGATAGACAGGGGAGCCACGAGCAGTACTTC	CASSFDRQGSHEQYF
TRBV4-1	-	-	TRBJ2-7	TGCGCCAGCAGCCTCGGAGGGACCTACGAGCAGTACTTC	CASSLGGTYEQYF
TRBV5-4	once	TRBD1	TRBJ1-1	TGTGCCAGCAGCCCGACGAGGGGGCTTGAAGCTTTCTTT	CASSPTRGLEAFF
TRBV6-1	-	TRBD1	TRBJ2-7	TGTGCCAGCAGCCCGGGACAGCTTACCTACGAGCAGTACTTC	CASSPGQLTYEQYF
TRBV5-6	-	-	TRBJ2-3	TGTGCCAGCAGCCCTACGGGGTTCAGCTCAGATACGCAGTATTTT	CASSPTGFSSDTQYF
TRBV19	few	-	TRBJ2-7	TGTGCCAGTAGGGGAGGAACTTACGAGCAGTACTTC	CASRGGTYEQYF
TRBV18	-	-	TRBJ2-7	TGTGCCAGCTCACCACAGCAGGGGGGCTCCTACGAGCAGTACTTC	CASSPQQGGSYEQYF
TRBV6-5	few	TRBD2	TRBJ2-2	TGTGCCAGCAGGTTCACACTAGCGGTCACCGGGGAGCTGTTTTTT	CASRFTLAVTGELFF
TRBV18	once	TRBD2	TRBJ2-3	TGTGCCAGCTCACCCCGACTAGCGGGGGGGCCGATTAGCACAGATACGCAGTATTTT	CASSPRLAGGPISTDTQYF
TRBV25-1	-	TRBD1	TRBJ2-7	TGTGCCAGCAGTGAGTCCGGGACAGGGCCCGAGCAGTACTTC	CASSESGTGPEQYF